What follows describes a single TCR beta chain. This record comes from a study of blood T cell repertoires in COVID-19. Study in general: Some COVID-19 samples were acute and others convalescent; all came from the United States, Italy and Spain. The cDNA or gDNA used as material had been derived from T cells, B-cell-depleted T cells, or PBMCs.

With V trimmed by 6 bases and J by 5 bases, 4 bases remained unmatched. The CDR3 is 13 amino acids. The germline V gene has CDR1 SGHTA and CDR2 FQGNSA. Sequencing was performed with immunoSEQ multiplex PCR; in TCRdb, only in-frame clones are kept and a portion is missing. The sample holds some 87,000 clones, 75% to 85% seen once. The sequenced sample was peripheral blood. The receptor was isolated from a human donor in a cohort sampled during active COVID-19. V and J are TRBV7-2 and TRBJ1-5, with 7 bases that match TRBD1. CDR3 sequence (DNA): TGTGCCAGCAGTAGGGGGCGGGATCAGCCCCAGCATTTT. Protein product: CASSRGRDQPQHF.